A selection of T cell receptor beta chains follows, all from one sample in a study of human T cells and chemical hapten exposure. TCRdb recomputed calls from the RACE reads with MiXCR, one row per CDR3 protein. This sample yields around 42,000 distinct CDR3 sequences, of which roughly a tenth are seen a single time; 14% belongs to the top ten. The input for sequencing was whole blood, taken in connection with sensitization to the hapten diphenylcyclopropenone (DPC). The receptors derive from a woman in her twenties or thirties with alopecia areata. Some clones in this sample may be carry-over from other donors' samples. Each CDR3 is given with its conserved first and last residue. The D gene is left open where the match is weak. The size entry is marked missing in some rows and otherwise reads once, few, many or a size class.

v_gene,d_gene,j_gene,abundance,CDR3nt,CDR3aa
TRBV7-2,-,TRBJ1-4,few,TGTGCCAGCAGCTTAGGGGTTGGCCAGGGAGGGGAAAAACTGTTTTTT,CASSLGVGQGGEKLFF
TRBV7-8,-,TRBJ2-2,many,TGTGCCAGCACAGACCGGGCTCCGAACACCGGGGAGCTGTTTTTT,CASTDRAPNTGELFF
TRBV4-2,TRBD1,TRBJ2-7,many,TGTGCCAGCAGCCTATTAACCGGGACAGCCACTTCCTACGAGCAGTACTTC,CASSLLTGTATSYEQYF
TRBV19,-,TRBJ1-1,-,TGTGCCAGTAGTATTGGGAACACTGAAGCTTTCTTT,CASSIGNTEAFF
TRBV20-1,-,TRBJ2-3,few,TGCAGTGCTAGCGTCAGGCGTAGCACAGATACGCAGTATTTT,CSASVRRSTDTQYF
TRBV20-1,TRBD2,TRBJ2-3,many,TGCAGTGCGGAGACGGGGAGCGGGGGATCAGATACGCAGTATTTT,CSAETGSGGSDTQYF
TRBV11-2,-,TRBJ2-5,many,TGTGCCAGCAGCTTCCGAGGGCACCAAGAGACCCAGTACTTC,CASSFRGHQETQYF
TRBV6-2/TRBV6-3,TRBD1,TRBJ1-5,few,TGTGCCAGCAGTTCTGCACGACAGGGCCGCAATCAGCCCCAGCATTTT,CASSSARQGRNQPQHF
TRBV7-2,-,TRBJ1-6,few,TGTGCCAGCAGCTTCCGACAGAATCACGGGACACCCCTCCACTTT,CASSFRQNHGTPLHF
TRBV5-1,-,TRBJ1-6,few,TGCGCCAGCAGCTTGGGACAAGATAATTCACCCCTCCACTTT,CASSLGQDNSPLHF
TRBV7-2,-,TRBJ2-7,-,TGTGCCAGCAGCCCCCGGACGGGGAGCTCCTACGAGCAGTACTTC,CASSPRTGSSYEQYF
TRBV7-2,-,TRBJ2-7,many,TGTGCCAGCAGCTTTGGCCAGCAGAGGAGCTCCTACGAGCAGTACTTC,CASSFGQQRSSYEQYF
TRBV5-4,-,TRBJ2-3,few,TGTGCCAGCAGCCCGGGAAGTTTGCGCACAGATACGCAGTATTTT,CASSPGSLRTDTQYF
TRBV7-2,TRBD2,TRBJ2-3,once,TGTGCCAGCATCCCCCAGACTAGCGGGGGGACGAGCACAGATACGCAGTATTTT,CASIPQTSGGTSTDTQYF
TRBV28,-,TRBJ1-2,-,TGTGCCAGCAGTTTTACCCGGGACTATGGCTACACCTTC,CASSFTRDYGYTF
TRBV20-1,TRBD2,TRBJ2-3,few,TGCAGTGCTCTAGACTCCTCCCGGGGGGGAGCAAGGGATACGCAGTATTTT,CSALDSSRGGARDTQYF
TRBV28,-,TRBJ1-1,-,TGTGTCACAAACGGGGGGCCTGAAGCTTTCTTT,CVTNGGPEAFF
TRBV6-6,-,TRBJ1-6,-,TGTGCCAGCAGTACGCGGACGGATAGCCCCCTCCACTTT,CASSTRTDSPLHF
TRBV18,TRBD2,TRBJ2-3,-,TGTGCCAGCTCACCATTGGCGGGGGGATCAGATACGCAGTATTTT,CASSPLAGGSDTQYF
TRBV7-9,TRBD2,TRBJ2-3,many,TGTGCCAGCAGCTACTCCGGGACTATCCTTCCGCAGTATTTT,CASSYSGTILPQYF
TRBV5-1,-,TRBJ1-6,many,TGCGCCAGCAGCTTGGCTGGCCCCGGGGAAGGCTCACCCCTCCACTTT,CASSLAGPGEGSPLHF
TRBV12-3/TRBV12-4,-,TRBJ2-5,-,TGTGCCAGCAGTTTCCGCGGGGTAGGGCCCCAAGAGACCCAGTACTTC,CASSFRGVGPQETQYF
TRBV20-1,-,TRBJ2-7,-,TGCAGTGCCCAAACCGCCGGGAGCTTCTACGAGCAGTACTTC,CSAQTAGSFYEQYF
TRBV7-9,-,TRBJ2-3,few,TGTGCCAGCAGCTTAGATCGGACGGTGCAGTATTTT,CASSLDRTVQYF
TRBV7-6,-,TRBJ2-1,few,TGTGCCAGCAGCTTAGAGGGGGAATACTACAATGAGCAGTTCTTC,CASSLEGEYYNEQFF
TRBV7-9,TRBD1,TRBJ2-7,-,TGTGCCAGCAGCTACCCGGGACAGGGAAGGCCCGAGCAGTACTTC,CASSYPGQGRPEQYF
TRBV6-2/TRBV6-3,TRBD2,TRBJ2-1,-,TGTGCCAGCAGTTTCAGCGGGGGCTCCTACAATGAGCAGTTCTTC,CASSFSGGSYNEQFF
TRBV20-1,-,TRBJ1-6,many,TGCAGTGCCCTTCTGCAGGGTTCAGGTTCCGATAATTCACCCCTCCACTTT,CSALLQGSGSDNSPLHF
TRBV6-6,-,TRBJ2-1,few,TGTGCCAGCAGTGGGCAACAGGGACGGGAGCAGTTCTTC,CASSGQQGREQFF
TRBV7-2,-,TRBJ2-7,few,TGTGCCAGCAGCCCGCCCAGGGGCGGATTTAGCTCCTACGAGCAGTACTTC,CASSPPRGGFSSYEQYF
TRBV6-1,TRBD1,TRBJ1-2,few,TGTGCCAGCAGTGAAGGACAGGGGGCGACCTATGGCTACACCTTC,CASSEGQGATYGYTF
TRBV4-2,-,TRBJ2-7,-,TGTGCCAGCAGCCCCCTCGGGGACGGATCCTACGAGCAGTACTTC,CASSPLGDGSYEQYF
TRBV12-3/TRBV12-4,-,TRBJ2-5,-,TGTGCCAGCAGTTTGGCCCAAGTCCAAGAGACCCAGTACTTC,CASSLAQVQETQYF
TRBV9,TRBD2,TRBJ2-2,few,TGTGCCAGCAGCGTAGCAACTCCCAGCGGGGGGGCCGGGGAGCTGTTTTTT,CASSVATPSGGAGELFF
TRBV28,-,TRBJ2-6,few,TGTGCCAGCAGTTTTGGGCCTGGGGCCAACGTCCTGACTTTC,CASSFGPGANVLTF
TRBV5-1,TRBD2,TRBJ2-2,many,TGCGCCAGCAGCTTGTCCGCAGCGGGGGGATCCACCGGGGAGCTGTTTTTT,CASSLSAAGGSTGELFF
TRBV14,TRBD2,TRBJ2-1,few,TGTGCCAGCAGCCAAGAACTAGCGGGGGGGCCTTACAATGAGCAGTTCTTC,CASSQELAGGPYNEQFF
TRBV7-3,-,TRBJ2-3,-,TGTGCCAGCAGCACGCTAGGCGGGGGCATGGATACGCAGTATTTT,CASSTLGGGMDTQYF
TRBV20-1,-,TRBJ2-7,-,TGCAGTGCTGAGACCACCGACGAGCAGTACTTC,CSAETTDEQYF
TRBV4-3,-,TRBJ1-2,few,TGCGCCAGCAGCCAAGTGACAGACCCCTATGGCTACACCTTC,CASSQVTDPYGYTF
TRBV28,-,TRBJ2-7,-,TGTGCCAGCAGTTTCCTCACTTACGAGCAGTACTTC,CASSFLTYEQYF
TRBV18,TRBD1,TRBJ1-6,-,TGTGCCAGCTCACCTACTGGACAGGGGGGAAATTCACCCCTCCACTTT,CASSPTGQGGNSPLHF
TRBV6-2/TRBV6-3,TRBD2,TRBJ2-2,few,TGTGCCAGCAGTTACGGGAGCGGGGGGCCCACCGGGGAGCTGTTTTTT,CASSYGSGGPTGELFF
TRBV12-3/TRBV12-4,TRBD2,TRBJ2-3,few,TGTGCCAGCAGTTTGGCCGGGGGGGCCACAGATACGCAGTATTTT,CASSLAGGATDTQYF
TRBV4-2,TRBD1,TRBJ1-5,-,TGTGCCAGCAGCCAAGATAACGAAGGGGGCCATCAGCCCCAGCATTTT,CASSQDNEGGHQPQHF
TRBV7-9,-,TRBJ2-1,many,TGTGCCAGCAGCTTAGCCTTCCTAGGCACTTTTGAGCAGTTCTTC,CASSLAFLGTFEQFF
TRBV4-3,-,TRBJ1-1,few,TGCGCCAGCAGCCAAGATCGCGGGGGCACTGAAGCTTTCTTT,CASSQDRGGTEAFF
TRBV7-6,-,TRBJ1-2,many,TGTGCCAGCAGGAAATCTGGGGACTATGGCTACACCTTC,CASRKSGDYGYTF
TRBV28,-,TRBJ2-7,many,TGTGCCAGCACCTCGAGCTCCTACGAGCAGTACTTC,CASTSSSYEQYF
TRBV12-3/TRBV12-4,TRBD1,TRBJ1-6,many,TGTGCCAGCAAGATACAGGGGTATAATTCACCCCTCCACTTT,CASKIQGYNSPLHF
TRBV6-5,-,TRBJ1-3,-,TGTGCCAGCAGCCGAGGACAGTCGAGCTCTGGAAACACCATATATTTT,CASSRGQSSSGNTIYF
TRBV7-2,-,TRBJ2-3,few,TGTGCCAGCAGCTTAGTCCTGCCAGATACGCAGTATTTT,CASSLVLPDTQYF
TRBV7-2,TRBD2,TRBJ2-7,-,TGTGCCAGCAGCTTCCCGGGACTAGCCTTCGAGCAGTACTTC,CASSFPGLAFEQYF
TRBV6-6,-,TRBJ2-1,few,TGTGCCACCCGGGAGGGGGCATACTCCTACAATGAGCAGTTCTTC,CATREGAYSYNEQFF
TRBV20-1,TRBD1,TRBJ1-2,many,TGCAGTGCTAGAGATTGGACAGGGTATAAGGATGGCTACACCTTC,CSARDWTGYKDGYTF
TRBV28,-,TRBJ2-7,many,TGTGCCAGCAGGAACAGGGAATCCTACGAGCAGTACTTC,CASRNRESYEQYF
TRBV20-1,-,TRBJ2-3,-,TGCAGTCCAGGACTGGGGGCCGGAACCTCGGTTACGCAGTATTTT,CSPGLGAGTSVTQYF
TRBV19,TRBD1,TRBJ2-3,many,TGTGCCAGTAGCCGGACCGCATCAGGGGGATTAAGCACAGATACGCAGTATTTT,CASSRTASGGLSTDTQYF
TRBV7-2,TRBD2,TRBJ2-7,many,TGTGCCAGCAGCTTGCGGGGGGCCTACGAGCAGTACTTC,CASSLRGAYEQYF
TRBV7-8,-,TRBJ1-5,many,TGTGCCAGCAGCTTAGTTACAGGGCCGACAAATCAGCCCCAGCATTTT,CASSLVTGPTNQPQHF